This T cell receptor beta chain appears in the sequencing data of a study of T-cell memory formation after mild COVID-19. Points from the study as a whole: Among contracting clones, CD4+ were mainly CM/EM and CD8+ enriched in EMRA.

The V end was cut by 5 bases, the J end by 2 bases, with 9 bases between. There are 13 residues in the CDR3. Germline assignment: CDR1 SGHTA and CDR2 FQGNSA. In TCRdb, the 5' RACE reads were re-called with MiXCR into one record per CDR3 protein. Of about 470,000 distinct CDR3 sequences listed, roughly 18% are singletons. With respect to this clonotype: Its cognate antigen is unknown.

This chain links TRBV7-2 with TRBJ2-5, with unresolved D. This clonotype originated in an adult woman who had mild COVID-19 (a few samples of this study predate the infection). Cell type and time point are not known. Sequencing was carried out using PBMCs or a T cell subset sorted from them (not recorded which). The DNA for the CDR3 is TGTGCCAGCAGCCGACTGAATCAAGAGACCCAGTACTTC. It specifies CASSRLNQETQYF.